This T cell receptor beta chain is drawn from a study of OX40 agonist ivuxolimab in advanced cancers. Across the whole study: Every 2 weeks, patients got intravenous ivuxolimab at one of six dose levels (0.01-10 mg/kg).

This table comes from immunoSEQ multiplex PCR, and its TCRdb copy is limited to in-frame clones, with some not included. Of about 71,000 clones in the sample, 94% were seen once. The germline V gene encodes CDR1 MNHEY and CDR2 SVGAGI. Trimming pared 2 bases from V and 0 bases from J, leaving 8 bases between. This CDR3 has 14 residues. The chain has TRBV6-5 and TRBJ2-7, with D tentatively TRBD2 (6 bases). The clonotype originates from an adult with an advanced solid tumor such as melanoma, head and neck, liver or kidney cancer. The sequenced sample was CD4+ or CD8+ T cells sorted from blood, obtained in a trial of the OX40 agonist ivuxolimab. The CDR3 loop is CASSYLGGSYEQYF. CDR3 sequence (DNA): TGTGCCAGCAGTTACCTGGGGGGCTCCTACGAGCAGTACTTC.